Listed below are T cell receptor beta chains from one sample, sequenced in a study of glioma-infiltrating T cells after dendritic cell vaccination. The method was immunoSEQ multiplex PCR; TCRdb's version includes in-frame clones alone and lacks a portion of them. Of just under 85,000 clones listed, over 85% are singletons. The sample consisted of blood, taken before dendritic cell vaccination. Receptors originate from a human donor with glioblastoma. The CDR3 runs from the conserved cysteine through the conserved F or W. The D gene is left open where the match is weak. Expanded clones are given a class, and other clones once, few, many or no size at all.

-	TRBD1	TRBV10-3	TRBJ1-2	CAIREDRAGYGYTF	TGTGCCATCAGGGAAGACAGGGCGGGCTATGGCTACACCTTC
-	-	TRBV18	TRBJ2-3	CASSREAVRDTQYF	TGTGCCAGCTCACGAGAGGCCGTTAGAGATACGCAGTATTTT
few	TRBD2	TRBV10-3	TRBJ2-1	CAISGRGYNEQFF	TGTGCCATCTCCGGGAGGGGTTACAATGAGCAGTTCTTC
-	TRBD1	TRBV2	TRBJ1-5	CASSEDRASNQPQHF	TGTGCCAGCAGTGAGGACAGGGCGAGCAATCAGCCCCAGCATTTT
-	-	TRBV19	TRBJ2-3	CASRSTGSWPDTQYF	TGTGCCAGTAGATCTACAGGGAGCTGGCCAGATACGCAGTATTTT
-	-	TRBV6-1	TRBJ1-6	CASTLSYNSPLHF	TGTGCCAGCACCCTCTCCTATAATTCACCCCTCCACTTT
-	TRBD1	TRBV10-3	TRBJ2-7	CAISESAGGDEQYF	TGTGCCATCAGTGAGTCGGCAGGGGGCGACGAGCAGTACTTC
-	-	TRBV28	TRBJ2-1	CASSRQGGTFDEQFF	TGTGCCAGCAGCCGGCAGGGGGGCACATTCGATGAGCAGTTCTTC
-	TRBD1	TRBV2	TRBJ1-1	CASSERQGMNTEAFF	TGTGCCAGCAGTGAGAGACAGGGGATGAACACTGAAGCTTTCTTT
-	TRBD1	TRBV30	TRBJ1-5	CAWSPRGPNQPQHF	TGTGCCTGGAGTCCCAGGGGGCCGAATCAGCCCCAGCATTTT